This TCR beta chain was obtained from a study of regulatory T cells in long-lasting Graves disease. This clonotype has ten or more counts. Its antigen remains unknown. Time point reported: persistent/refractory GD, antithyroid drugs over 5 years with positive TRAb. Construction of the TCR library relied on RNA isolated from PBMCs. The CDR3 totals 15 residues. Germline V CDR1 and CDR2: MNHNS, SASEGT. V lost 6 bases and J lost 0, with 14 bases in between. Study observations and caveats: Under persistent disease, TRBV28, TRBJ1-2 and TRBJ2-5 were used preferentially. The persistent group shared 2,700 or so public clonotypes, more than the approximately 1,000 shared by new patients.

The TCR beta library used iRepertoire HTBI primers with Arm-PCR amplification of CDR3. Authors' analysis steps: The identification of about 68 TRBV and 11 to 15 TRBJ segments was made across samples. MiXCR was run by TCRdb on the multiplex PCR reads, yielding one entry per CDR3 protein. The V and J calls follow TCRdb's processing rather than the paper's. The profile shows some 450,000 distinct CDR3 sequences, about 20% of them singletons. The sequence derives from a female donor with Graves disease. The gene calls are TRBV6-1 and TRBJ1-1; D remains ambiguous. Sequenced material: peripheral blood mononuclear cells (PBMCs), taken when the disease was refractory, from a patient treated with antithyroid drugs. The CDR3 reads CASSVGRSMNTEAFF. CDR3 in DNA: TGTGCCAGCAGCGTTGGCAGGTCGATGAACACTGAAGCTTTCTTT.